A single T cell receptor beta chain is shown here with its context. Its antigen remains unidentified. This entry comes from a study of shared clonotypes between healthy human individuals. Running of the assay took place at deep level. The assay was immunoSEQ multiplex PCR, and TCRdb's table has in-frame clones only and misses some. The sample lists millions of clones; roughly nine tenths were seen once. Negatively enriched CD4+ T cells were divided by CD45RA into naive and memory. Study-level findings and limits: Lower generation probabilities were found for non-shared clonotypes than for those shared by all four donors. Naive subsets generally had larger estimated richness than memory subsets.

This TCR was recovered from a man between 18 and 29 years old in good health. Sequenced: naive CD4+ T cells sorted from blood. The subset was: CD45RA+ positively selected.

The CDR3 loop reads CASSLGAGNTGELFF. The DNA for the CDR3 is TGTGCCAGCAGCTTAGGAGCAGGGAACACCGGGGAGCTGTTTTTT. This chain joins TRBV7-2 and TRBJ2-2; no reliable D call. Per the germline V gene, CDR1 is SGHTA and CDR2 is FQGNSA. This CDR3 has 15 residues. V lost 1 base to trimming and J lost 1 base, with 7 bases between them.